This TCR beta chain was sequenced for a study of blood T cell repertoires in COVID-19. Study-level information: Collection of acute and convalescent COVID-19 samples took place in the United States, Italy and Spain. Sources were T cells, B-cell-depleted T cells, or PBMCs; the material itself was cDNA or gDNA.

The CDR3 spans 15 residues. Germline lookup yields CDR1 MDHEN and CDR2 SYDVKM. With V trimmed by 7 bases and J by 6 bases, 7 bases remained unmatched. Original handling: Estimates of nucleated cell counts were drawn from the amplification of reference gene primers. Measured with immunoSEQ multiplex PCR; TCRdb has only the in-frame clones, and not every one. For V, J and clone size, that table is used; D and trimming come from the DNA. The table shows about 140,000 clones, with roughly 90% occurring only once. The receptor comes from a man aged 55-75 years with active or convalescent COVID-19. The chain uses TRBV28 and TRBJ2-3; 13 bases are a match to TRBD2. The sequencing input was peripheral blood. The CDR3: CASTSRTSGSDTQYF. In nucleotides, the CDR3 is TGTGCCAGCACCTCACGGACTAGCGGGAGCGATACGCAGTATTTT.